The next 11 T cell receptor beta chains were all read from a single sample in a study of T cells after yellow fever vaccination. TCRdb itself ran the 5' RACE reads through MiXCR, one entry per CDR3 protein. Of fewer than 150,000 distinct CDR3 sequences in the sample, about 8% were seen once. Material: CD4+ T cells sorted from PBMCs, obtained 5 days after the yellow fever booster vaccination. The receptors shown here come from a man aged 30 to 45 who received the YFV17D yellow fever vaccine.

This clonotype was recorded a few times. The chain combines TRBV4-3 with TRBJ2-1, with D possibly TRBD1 on 6 matching bases. CDR3 length: 16 amino acids. In germline, CDR1 is LGHNA, CDR2 YSLEER. V was clipped by 0 bases and J by 4 bases, with 13 bases between them. This chain's CDR3 is CASSQDLGARYNEQFF. CDR3 in DNA: TGCGCCAGCAGCCAAGATCTGGGGGCGCGATACAATGAGCAGTTCTTC.

This clonotype was found a few times. The rearrangement links TRBV6-2 or TRBV6-3 to TRBJ2-3, with 7 bases identical to TRBD1. CDR3 length: 14 residues. J was trimmed by 4 bases and V by 6 bases; bases with no gene match: 7. CDR1 is MNHEY and CDR2 is SVGEGT in the germline V gene. In DNA form, the CDR3 reads TGTGCCAGCAGAAACTTACAGGGGTCAGATACGCAGTATTTT. Translation gives CASRNLQGSDTQYF.

At least ten counts were recorded for this clonotype. The V call is TRBV5-1, the J call TRBJ2-3; D may be TRBD1 or TRBD2 (5 bases each). The CDR3 is made up of 16 amino acids. From germline, CDR1 is SGHRS and CDR2 YFSETQ. V was clipped by 2 bases and J by 2 bases, with 15 bases between them. The CDR3 loop reads CASSFGTAQSTDTQYF. CDR3 bases: TGCGCCAGCAGCTTCGGGACCGCACAATCCACAGATACGCAGTATTTT. The complete variable domain, with remaining parts taken from reference TRBV5-1 and TRBJ2-3, reads KAGVTQTPRYLIKTRGQQVTLSCSPISGHRSVSWYQQTPGQGLQFLFEYFSETQRNKGNFPGRFSGRQFSNSRSEMNVSTLELGDSALYLCASSFGTAQSTDTQYFGPGTRLTVL.

This clonotype was seen repeatedly, ten times or more. The chain carries TRBV4-3 and TRBJ2-6, with 9 bases fitting TRBD1. V lost 4 bases, J lost 4 bases, and 5 bases stayed unmatched. CDR1 and CDR2 (germline): LGHNA, YSLEER. CDR3 length: 16 amino acids. The CDR3 region has the DNA TGCGCCAGCAGCCTAACAGGGGGCACGGGGGCCAACGTCCTGACTTTC. The encoded protein is CASSLTGGTGANVLTF.

In its sample, this clonotype was seen many times. The chain is built from TRBV29-1 and TRBJ2-3; D unresolved. The CDR3 length is 10 residues. The ends were cut back, 4 bases at V and 6 bases at J, with 5 bases in the middle. The germline gives CDR1 SQVTM, CDR2 ANQGSEA. CDR3 in DNA: TGCAGCGTTGCTACGGATACGCAGTATTTT. This sequence encodes CSVATDTQYF.

About this clonotype: A read error may explain this, as a much larger clone is one base away. The gene calls are TRBV24-1 and TRBJ2-2; D assignment may be TRBD1 or TRBD2 (5 bases each). Germline V gene sequence: CDR1 KGHDR, CDR2 SFDVKD. This CDR3 region has 13 residues. V lost 9 bases and J lost 8, with 15 bases in between. The CDR3, as DNA: TGTGCCACCCAGGGCCGGGGTAAAGGGGAGCTGTTTTTT. It encodes CATQGRGKGELFF.

This clonotype was counted ten times or more. The V gene is TRBV5-5, the J gene TRBJ2-3; the match to TRBD2 covers 11 bases. The ends lost 4 bases at V and 4 bases at J; junction bases unmatched: 11. This CDR3 is built from 17 residues. The germline CDR1 and CDR2 sequences are SGHKS and YYEKEE (reference sequence). The CDR3 region has the DNA TGTGCCAGCAGCCCGAATCTAGCGGGAGGTTGGTCAGATACGCAGTATTTT. This sequence encodes CASSPNLAGGWSDTQYF. The full variable domain, its missing parts supplied by reference TRBV5-5 and TRBJ2-3, is DAGVTQSPTHLIKTRGQQVTLRCSPISGHKSVSWYQQVLGQGPQFIFQYYEKEERGRGNFPDRFSARQFPNYSSELNVNALLLGDSALYLCASSPNLAGGWSDTQYFGPGTRLTVL.

On this clonotype: Just one base apart from a much larger clone, this may be a read error. The CDR3 is CASCYSKHVAGLSYEQYF. CDR3 DNA sequence: TGTGCCAGCTGTTACTCGAAGCACGTAGCGGGCCTCTCCTACGAGCAGTACTTC. The chain carries TRBV6-5 and TRBJ2-7, with TRBD2 matching 7 bases. Germline V gene sequence: CDR1 MNHEY, CDR2 SVGAGI. CDR3 length: 18 amino acids.

In this sample, this clonotype turned up many times. The chain uses TRBV2 and TRBJ1-2; 8 bases are shared with TRBD1. The germline V gene has CDR1 SNHLY and CDR2 FYNNEI. The CDR3 runs 15 residues. The trim removed 6 bases at V and 2 bases at J, leaving 8 bases unmatched. The CDR3 nucleotides are TGTGCCAGCAGCGCAGGGACAGGCGGCAACTATGGCTACACCTTC. Translated, it gives CASSAGTGGNYGYTF.

The CDR3 DNA follows: TGTGCCAGCAGCCGGGGGGGTCCCGAGCAGTACTTC. Its protein is CASSRGGPEQYF. V and J are TRBV5-4 and TRBJ2-7; 8 nucleotides line up with TRBD2. The germline V gene has CDR1 SGHNT and CDR2 YYREEE (reference sequence). This CDR3 has 12 residues. The V gene end was trimmed by 4 bases and the J gene end by 6 bases; junction bases not matched to a gene: 3.

This clonotype was counted many times. The chain uses TRBV5-1 and TRBJ2-1, with D maybe TRBD2 (5 bases). CDR1 and CDR2 from the germline V gene are SGHRS and YFSETQ. V was pared by 5 bases and J by 2 bases, with 14 bases between. This CDR3 comprises 15 residues. In DNA, the CDR3 is TGCGCCAGCAGTCGAGGGCCGTTCGCCTACAATGAGCAGTTCTTC. Translating gives CASSRGPFAYNEQFF.